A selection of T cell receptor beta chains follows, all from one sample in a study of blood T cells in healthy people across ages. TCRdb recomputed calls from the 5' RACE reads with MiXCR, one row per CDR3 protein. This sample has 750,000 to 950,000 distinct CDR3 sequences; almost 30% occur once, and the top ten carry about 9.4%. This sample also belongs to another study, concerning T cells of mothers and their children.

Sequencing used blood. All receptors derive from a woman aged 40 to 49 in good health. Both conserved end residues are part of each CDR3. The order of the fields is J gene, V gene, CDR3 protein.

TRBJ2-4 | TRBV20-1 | CSAKVQAKNIQYF
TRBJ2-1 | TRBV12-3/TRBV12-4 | CASSRTSYNEQFF
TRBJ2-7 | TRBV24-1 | CATSDPTGPYEQYF
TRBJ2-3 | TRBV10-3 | CAISGGTDTQYF
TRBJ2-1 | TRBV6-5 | CAVAGLAGVIHEQFF
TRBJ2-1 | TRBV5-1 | CASSLGNYEQFF
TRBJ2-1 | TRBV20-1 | CSASPVRGNNEQFF
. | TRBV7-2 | CASSPSQGAGNEQYF
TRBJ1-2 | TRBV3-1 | CASSQSNRDDYGYTF
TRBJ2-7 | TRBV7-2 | CASSRGTDPYYEQYF
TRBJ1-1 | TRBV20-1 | CSARGSPVRTEAFF
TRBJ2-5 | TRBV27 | CASSLGTISQETQYF
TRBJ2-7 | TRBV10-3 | CAISLGLAGDEQYF
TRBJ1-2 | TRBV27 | CASSYRTGGIYGYTF
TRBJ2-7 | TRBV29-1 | CSVLSPNEQYF
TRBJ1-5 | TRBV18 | CASSPDRGSRPQHF
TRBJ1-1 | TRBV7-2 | CASSPDRGRNTEAFF
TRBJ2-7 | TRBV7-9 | CASSYSLGSFREQYF
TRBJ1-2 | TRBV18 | CASSPLTGEGTNYGYTF
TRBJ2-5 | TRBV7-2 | CAGSLGSGTGITETQYF
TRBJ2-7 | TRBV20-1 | CSARAGNYEQYF
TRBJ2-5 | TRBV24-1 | CATSDLADRGQETQYF
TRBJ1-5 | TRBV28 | CASSFMAGRGNQPQHF
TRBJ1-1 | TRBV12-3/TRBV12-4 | CASSPRDRGRRTEAFF
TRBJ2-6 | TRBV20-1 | CSASPRNRGHSGANVLTF
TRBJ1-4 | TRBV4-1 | CASSPSGTFEKLFF
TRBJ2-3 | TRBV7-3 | CASSPFDSSDTQYF
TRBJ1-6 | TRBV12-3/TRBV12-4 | CASGTASNSPLHF
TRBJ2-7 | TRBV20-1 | CSATGGIEQYF
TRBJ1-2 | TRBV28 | CASSLYTVNYGYTF
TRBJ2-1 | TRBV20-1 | CSAMGQGTYNEQFF
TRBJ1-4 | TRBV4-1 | CASSQEQGAWEKRFF
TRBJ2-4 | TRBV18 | CASSPPAAKNVQYF
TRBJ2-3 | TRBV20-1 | CSVKWGAFSTDTQYF
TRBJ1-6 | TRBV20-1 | CSAKTGTTPYSPLHF
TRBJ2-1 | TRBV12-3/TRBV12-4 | CASSWGLALGEQFF
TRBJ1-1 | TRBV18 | CASSPTGATGTEAFF
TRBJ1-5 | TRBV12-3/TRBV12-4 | CASRPDGVNQPQHF
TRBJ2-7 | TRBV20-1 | CSARKGQGSYEQYF
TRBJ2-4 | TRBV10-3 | CAISETSGSEQYF
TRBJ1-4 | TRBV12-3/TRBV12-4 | CASSLPARDEKLFF